A single sample gave rise to the 17 T cell receptor beta chains below, sequenced in a study of OX40 agonist ivuxolimab in advanced cancers. Some clones are missing from TCRdb's copy, which holds only in-frame ones; the method was immunoSEQ multiplex PCR. The sample lists 40,000 or so clones, about 90% seen once, with approximately 9.7% in the top ten. The sample here was CD4+ or CD8+ T cells sorted from blood, taken in a trial of the OX40 agonist ivuxolimab. Receptor source: an adult with an advanced solid tumor such as melanoma, head and neck, liver or kidney cancer.

There are a few counts of this clone. The genes are TRBV5-6 and TRBJ1-1, with D possibly TRBD1 on 6 matching bases. Trimming left V 4 bases short and J 10 bases short, with 14 bases between. Germline assignment: CDR1 SGHDT and CDR2 YYEEEE. CDR3 length: 12 amino acids. The chain's CDR3 is CASSGGAPGAFF. The CDR3 nucleotides read TGTGCCAGCAGCGGGGGGGCGCCGGGAGCTTTCTTT.

This chain connects TRBV7-2 to TRBJ1-6, with 8 bases that match TRBD1. Trimming at V came to 3 bases and at J to 8 bases, leaving 9 bases not matched to a gene. Looked up from germline, CDR1 is SGHTA and CDR2 is FQGNSA. This CDR3 region has 16 residues. The CDR3 DNA is TGTGCCAGCAGCTTTGGGCCGGGACAGGAAGATTCACCCCTCCACTTT. This sequence encodes CASSFGPGQEDSPLHF.

This chain links TRBV28 with TRBJ1-4; TRBD1 agrees at 9 bases. The CDR3 contains 14 residues. The trim removed 5 bases at V and 7 bases at J, leaving 5 bases unmatched. The germline gives CDR1 MDHEN, CDR2 SYDVKM. This chain's CDR3 is CASSPQGQGEKLFF. The CDR3 bases are TGTGCCAGCAGTCCCCAGGGACAGGGTGAAAAACTGTTTTTT.

The chain is built from TRBV6-5 and TRBJ2-4; D unclear. Germline V gives CDR1 MNHEY, CDR2 SVGAGI. The CDR3 sequence is 15 residues long. The V end was cut by 2 bases, the J end by 1 base, with 9 bases between. The CDR3 loop is CASSYGPGAKNIQYF. The CDR3, as DNA: TGTGCCAGCAGTTACGGACCCGGGGCCAAAAACATTCAGTACTTC.

V and J are TRBV11-2 and TRBJ2-7; no clear D. CDR1 and CDR2 (germline): SGHAT, FQNNGV. The V and J ends lost 2 bases and 6 bases respectively, with 8 bases between them. The CDR3 consists of 12 residues. The CDR3 reads CASSLSQGEQYF. The CDR3 DNA sequence: TGTGCCAGCAGCTTAAGTCAAGGCGAGCAGTACTTC.

The chain combines TRBV28 with TRBJ2-3, with D uncertain. The CDR3 totals 15 residues. The V gene's germline CDR1 is MDHEN and CDR2 SYDVKM. V was cut by 5 bases and J by 0 bases, with 12 bases left in between. The CDR3 sequence: CASSPSTSSTDTQYF. The CDR3 coding sequence is TGTGCCAGCAGTCCCTCGACTTCTAGCACAGATACGCAGTATTTT.

The chain recombines TRBV2 with TRBJ2-3; 9 bases line up with TRBD2. Germline loops: CDR1 SNHLY, CDR2 FYNNEI. The CDR3 extends over 17 amino acids. Germline trimming cut 3 bases from V and 4 bases from J; bases unmatched to any gene: 11. In DNA, the CDR3 is TGTGCCAGCAGTGAGACCTTAGCGGGAGTGGGGGCAGATACGCAGTATTTT. This sequence encodes CASSETLAGVGADTQYF.

CDR3 sequence reads: CANNVGASYNEQFF. Written as DNA, the CDR3 is TGTGCCAACAACGTGGGAGCGTCCTACAATGAGCAGTTCTTC. This chain links TRBV9 with TRBJ2-1, with D possibly matching TRBD2 (5 bases). V was shortened by 9 bases and J by 1 base, with 14 bases between the two germline ends. Germline V gene sequence: CDR1 SGDLS, CDR2 YYNGEE. This CDR3 region has 14 residues.

The chain employs TRBV7-9 and TRBJ2-5; 8 nucleotides agree with TRBD2. CDR1 is SEHNR and CDR2 is FQNEAQ in the germline V gene (reference sequence). The CDR3 has 15 amino acids. Losses at the gene ends were 5 bases for V and 5 bases for J; bases not matched to a gene: 10. CDR3 nucleotides: TGTGCCAGCAGCCCTCCCGTGGGCGGGGGGGAGACCCAGTACTTC. It yields the protein CASSPPVGGGETQYF.

The genes are TRBV4-1 and TRBJ2-1, with 11 bases fitting TRBD2. V shed 4 bases, J shed 7 bases, and the junction held 6 bases outside the gene matches. This CDR3 comprises 15 residues. CDR1 and CDR2 from the germline V gene are MGHRA and YSYEKL. This CDR3 reads CASSRGLAGENEQFF. In DNA, the CDR3 is TGCGCCAGCAGCCGAGGACTAGCGGGTGAGAATGAGCAGTTCTTC.

V and J are TRBV7-9 and TRBJ1-4; TRBD1 is a possible D gene (6 bases). V gave up 5 bases and J gave up 6 bases, with 19 bases separating them. The CDR3 loop spans 16 amino acids. The germline CDR1 and CDR2 sequences are SEHNR and FQNEAQ (reference sequence). CDR3 sequence reads: CASSLPTGQWDEKLFF. CDR3 DNA sequence: TGTGCCAGCAGCCTACCCACGGGACAATGGGATGAAAAACTGTTTTTT.

The chain recombines TRBV29-1 with TRBJ1-2; a possible D gene is TRBD1 (5 bases). Germline values: CDR1 SQVTM, CDR2 ANQGSEA. Trimming left V 4 bases short and J 7 bases short, with 13 bases between. The CDR3 spans 12 residues. The CDR3: CSVGEGTAGYTF. CDR3 nucleotides: TGCAGCGTTGGGGAGGGGACGGCTGGCTACACCTTC.

This clone has just one count. This chain's CDR3 is CAWSVVSDEQFF. The CDR3 coding sequence is TGTGCCTGGAGTGTCGTGTCCGATGAGCAGTTCTTC. This chain links TRBV30 with TRBJ2-1; the D is unclear. The CDR3 totals 12 residues. The V end lost 0 bases, the J end lost 8 bases, and 8 bases lay between the germline ends. Germline-derived CDR1 and CDR2 are GTSNPN and SVGIG (reference sequence).

J is TRBJ1-5 and V is TRBV19; D remains ambiguous. V was shortened by 2 bases and J by 1 base, with 9 bases between the two germline ends. Germline CDR1 is LNHDA and CDR2 is SQIVND (reference sequence). The CDR3 sequence is 15 residues long. This CDR3 reads CASSISASSNQPQHF. The CDR3 DNA is TGTGCCAGTAGTATATCAGCCTCAAGCAATCAGCCCCAGCATTTT.

This clone was seen only once. The chain recombines TRBV11-2 with TRBJ2-5, with 8 positions matching TRBD1. This CDR3 contains 14 residues. Germline lookup yields CDR1 SGHAT and CDR2 FQNNGV. V shed 5 bases and J 4 bases; nucleotides not matched to a gene: 6. The chain's CDR3 is CASSTRQGIETQYF. For the CDR3, the DNA is TGTGCCAGCAGCACCCGACAGGGGATAGAGACCCAGTACTTC. The full variable domain, its missing parts supplied by reference TRBV11-2 and TRBJ2-5, is EAGVAQSPRYKIIEKRQSVAFWCNPISGHATLYWYQQILGQGPKLLIQFQNNGVVDDSQLPKDRFSAERLKGVDSTLKIQPAKLEDSAVYLCASSTRQGIETQYFGPGTRLLVL.

The V gene is TRBV6-5, the J gene TRBJ1-2; 8 nucleotides match TRBD1. V was clipped by 4 bases and J by 7 bases; unmatched bases: 14. This CDR3 has 16 amino acids. Looked up from germline, CDR1 is MNHEY and CDR2 is SVGAGI. Written as DNA, the CDR3 is TGTGCCAGCAGTTTTTCATCAGGGGGCTTATCGATTGGCTACACCTTC. Translated: CASSFSSGGLSIGYTF.

V is TRBV7-9 and J is TRBJ2-3, with 8 bases aligning to TRBD2. The CDR3 loop spans 15 amino acids. Germline V CDR1 and CDR2: SEHNR, FQNEAQ (reference sequence). The junction had 2 bases not matched to a gene; V was cut back by 2 bases and J by 1 base. In nucleotides, the CDR3 is TGTGCCAGCAGCTTACTAGCGGGCGGCACAGATACGCAGTATTTT. It codes for CASSLLAGGTDTQYF.